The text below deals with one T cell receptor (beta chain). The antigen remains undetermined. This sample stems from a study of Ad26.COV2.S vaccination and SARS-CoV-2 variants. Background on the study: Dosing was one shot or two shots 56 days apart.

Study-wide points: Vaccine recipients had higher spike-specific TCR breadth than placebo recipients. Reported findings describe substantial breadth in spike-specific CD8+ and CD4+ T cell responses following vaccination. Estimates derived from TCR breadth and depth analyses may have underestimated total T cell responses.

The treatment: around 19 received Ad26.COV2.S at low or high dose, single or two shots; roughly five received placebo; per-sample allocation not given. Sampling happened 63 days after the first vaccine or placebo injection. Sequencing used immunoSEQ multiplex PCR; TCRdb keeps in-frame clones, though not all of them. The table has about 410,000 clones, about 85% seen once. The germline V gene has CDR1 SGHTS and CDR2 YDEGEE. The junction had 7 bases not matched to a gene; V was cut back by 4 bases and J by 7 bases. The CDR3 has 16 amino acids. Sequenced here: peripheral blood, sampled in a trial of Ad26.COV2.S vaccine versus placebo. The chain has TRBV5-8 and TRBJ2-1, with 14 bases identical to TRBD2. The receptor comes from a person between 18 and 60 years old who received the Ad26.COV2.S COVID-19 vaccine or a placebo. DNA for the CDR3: TGTGCCAGCAGCCCAGGGACTAGCGGGGGCCTGAATGAGCAGTTCTTC. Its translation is CASSPGTSGGLNEQFF.